This TCR beta chain was identified in a study of T cell repertoires in cytomegalovirus infection. Study-wide results and caveats: Carriers of CMV and the relevant HLA type were discriminated by public TCR beta frequency.

MiXCR was run by TCRdb on the reads, yielding one entry per CDR3 protein. The sample has 300,000 to 450,000 distinct CDR3 sequences, 15% to 20% seen once. This CDR3 contains 15 residues. Germline V CDR1 and CDR2: SGHTA, FQGNSA. Trimming cost V 0 bases and J 1 base; bases outside gene matches: 1. This clonotype was observed many times. Antigen: not known. The V and J genes are TRBV7-2 and TRBJ2-3; 7 bases map to TRBD2. The sequenced sample was PBMCs. The receptor's source is a human donor in good health (CMV status not recorded). Some clones in this sample may be carry-over from other donors' samples. CDR3 nucleotides: TGTGCCAGCAGCTTAGCTCGGGGGGGCACAGATACGCAGTATTTT. It is translated as CASSLARGGTDTQYF.